This is a list of T cell receptor beta chains from one sample in a study of pediatric ulcerative colitis. Sequencing was performed with immunoSEQ multiplex PCR; in TCRdb, only in-frame clones are kept and a portion is missing. The sample has approximately 5,000 clones, 80% to 90% seen once. The sample comprised blood. The source of these receptors is a boy under 18 with mild ulcerative colitis. The CDR3 runs from the conserved cysteine through the conserved F or W. Each record gives: CDR3 DNA, CDR3 protein, V gene, J gene, clone size, D gene. D genes are given only for firm matches. Clone size is stated in some rows and not others, as once, few, many or a class when expanded.

TGTGCCAGTACCCAAGCCGGCGGGGTAAACACTGAAGCTTTCTTT,CASTQAGGVNTEAFF,TRBV19,TRBJ1-1,-,-
TGTGCCAGCAGTTACGTAGGTTTGGCTTTCTTT,CASSYVGLAFF,TRBV6-1,TRBJ1-1,-,-
TGTGCCAGCAGTTTTTTTGGGACTAGCGGAAACAATGAGCAGTTCTTC,CASSFFGTSGNNEQFF,TRBV28,TRBJ2-1,-,TRBD2
TGCGCCAGCAGCTTGCAGCCGCAGGGATCAAGGGCTAATGAAAAACTGTTTTTT,CASSLQPQGSRANEKLFF,TRBV5-1,TRBJ1-4,once,-
TGTGCCAGCAGTTCTTGCCTGACAGGGTCTGATCAGCCCCAGCATTTT,CASSSCLTGSDQPQHF,TRBV28,TRBJ1-5,once,TRBD1
TGCGCCAGCAGCGACATATCTGGGGCCAACGTCCTGACTTTC,CASSDISGANVLTF,TRBV5-1,TRBJ2-6,-,-
TGTGCCAGCAGTTACGCGACTAAAACCGGGGAGCTGTTTTTT,CASSYATKTGELFF,TRBV6-6,TRBJ2-2,-,-
TGTGCCAGCAGCAAAGAAGTCGGGGTGCAACAAGAGACCCAGTACTTC,CASSKEVGVQQETQYF,TRBV21-1,TRBJ2-5,-,-
TGTGCCAGCAGTTTATCGACTAGCGGGAGCGGGGCCAAAAACATTCAGTACTTC,CASSLSTSGSGAKNIQYF,TRBV28,TRBJ2-4,-,TRBD2
TGTGCCAGCAGCTCCCCTTCGACCCCGGATACGCAGTATTTT,CASSSPSTPDTQYF,TRBV7-9,TRBJ2-3,-,-
TGTGCCAGCAGTGAACCTGGACAGACCCACGAGCAGTACTTC,CASSEPGQTHEQYF,TRBV25-1,TRBJ2-7,-,-
TGTGCCAGCAGCCAAGTCGCGGGGCTCTCCTCCTACAATGAGCAGTTCTTC,CASSQVAGLSSYNEQFF,TRBV7-2,TRBJ2-1,-,-
TGTGCCAGCAGTTCTGGACAAAGCAATCAGCCCCAGCATTTT,CASSSGQSNQPQHF,TRBV28,TRBJ1-5,-,-
TGTGCCAGCAGGGGACGTAACTATGGCTACACCTTC,CASRGRNYGYTF,TRBV6-1,TRBJ1-2,-,-
TGCGCCAGCAGCTTGCGACCCTTGGGACTAGCGGGCCGTAGCTCCTACAATGAGCAGTTCTTC,CASSLRPLGLAGRSSYNEQFF,TRBV5-1,TRBJ2-1,-,TRBD2
TGTGCCAGTAGTACCCGGGACCCTGATACGCAGTATTTT,CASSTRDPDTQYF,TRBV19,TRBJ2-3,-,-
TGCGCCAGCAGGTACGACAACACTGAAGCTTTCTTT,CASRYDNTEAFF,TRBV5-1,TRBJ1-1,-,-
TGTGCCAGTAGTATTGGTGTCGCAGCGGGAGGCACAGATACGCAGTATTTT,CASSIGVAAGGTDTQYF,TRBV19,TRBJ2-3,-,TRBD2
TGTGCCAGCACCTTAGCGGGGGACACAGATACGCAGTATTTT,CASTLAGDTDTQYF,TRBV6-1,TRBJ2-3,-,TRBD2
TGTGCCACCACTTCACTAGCGGAGAGCACAGATACGCAGTATTTT,CATTSLAESTDTQYF,TRBV10-3,TRBJ2-3,-,TRBD2
TGTGCCAGCAGCTTAGGGAGTCAGTACGAGCAGTACTTC,CASSLGSQYEQYF,TRBV5-4,TRBJ2-7,-,-
TGTGCCAGCAGCGGGGAAGGGACAGGGGCCTCCTACGAGCAGTACTTC,CASSGEGTGASYEQYF,TRBV9,TRBJ2-7,-,TRBD1
TGTGCCAGCAGTGAATGGGGGCAGGGAATTACCTACGAGCAGTACTTC,CASSEWGQGITYEQYF,TRBV6-1,TRBJ2-7,-,-
TGTGCCAGCAAGACTAGCGGGAGAGGGACCTACGAGCAGTACTTC,CASKTSGRGTYEQYF,TRBV28,TRBJ2-7,-,TRBD2
TGTGCCAGCAGCCAAGACACGGGAGGGACCTACAATGAGCAGTTCTTC,CASSQDTGGTYNEQFF,TRBV4-2,TRBJ2-1,-,TRBD2
TGTGCCAGCAGCTTACGCGGGAGCGTGTACGAGCAGTACTTC,CASSLRGSVYEQYF,TRBV13,TRBJ2-7,-,TRBD2
TGCGCCAGCAGCTTGGAATTTGTTGGCCCAGCGGGCGCTGAAGCTTTCTTT,CASSLEFVGPAGAEAFF,TRBV5-1,TRBJ1-1,-,-
TGTGCCAGCACCTCCAGACAGGGGAGGGGGGCCTTTTACAATGAGCAGTTCTTC,CASTSRQGRGAFYNEQFF,TRBV28,TRBJ2-1,-,-
TGTGCCAGCAGCTTCCTGAACACTGAAGCTTTCTTT,CASSFLNTEAFF,TRBV7-9,TRBJ1-1,-,-
TGTGCCAGTACCCCCAGACAGAGGAGCAATCAGCCCCAGCATTTT,CASTPRQRSNQPQHF,TRBV19,TRBJ1-5,-,-
TGTGCCAGCAGTTTATTAACGAGCGGGAGGATCTACGAGCAGTACTTC,CASSLLTSGRIYEQYF,TRBV27,TRBJ2-7,-,TRBD2
TGTGCCAGCAGTTTAGGGAGAGGCAATGAGCAGTTCTTC,CASSLGRGNEQFF,TRBV27,TRBJ2-1,-,-
TGTGCCTGGAAACTCCAGTCTGGAAACACCATATATTTT,CAWKLQSGNTIYF,TRBV30,TRBJ1-3,-,-
TGCGCCAGCAGCTCCTACACCTCGACAGGGATACAAAATTCACCCCTCCACTTT,CASSSYTSTGIQNSPLHF,TRBV5-1,TRBJ1-6,-,TRBD1
TGTGCCAGCAGCTTAGGGGACGGGGCCTCTGGAAACACCATATATTTT,CASSLGDGASGNTIYF,TRBV7-2,TRBJ1-3,-,-
TGCAGCGTCCGGAGGGGGACGGGAGAAAGATTTTATAGCACAGATACGCAGTATTTT,CSVRRGTGERFYSTDTQYF,TRBV29-1,TRBJ2-3,-,-
TGTGCCACCCCCGGGCCCGGCAATGAGCAGTTCTTC,CATPGPGNEQFF,TRBV15,TRBJ2-1,-,-
TGTGCCAGCAGTTTTCGGAAGGGCGCGGCGAACTATGGCTACACCTTC,CASSFRKGAANYGYTF,TRBV28,TRBJ1-2,-,-
TGCAGCGTTGAAGACCGGGGGGCAGTTGGGTCCTACGAGCAGTACTTC,CSVEDRGAVGSYEQYF,TRBV29-1,TRBJ2-7,-,-
TGTGCCACCAGCAGAGTTACGTGGACAGGGAGAGTCCAGCAGTTCTTC,CATSRVTWTGRVQQFF,TRBV15,TRBJ2-1,-,TRBD1
TGTGCCTGCGACAGGGTACCCTACAATGAGCAGTTCTTC,CACDRVPYNEQFF,TRBV30,TRBJ2-1,-,TRBD1
TGTGCCAGCAGTTACAAGATAGCGGGAGGTGGGGAGCAGTTCTTC,CASSYKIAGGGEQFF,TRBV27,TRBJ2-1,-,TRBD2
TGTGCCACCAGCACTCAGGACCGGGACCCAAGCACAGATACGCAGTATTTT,CATSTQDRDPSTDTQYF,TRBV15,TRBJ2-3,-,-